The following is a T cell receptor (beta chain) sequence with its context. Antigen specificity is unknown. The CDR3 runs 14 residues. Germline-derived CDR1 and CDR2 are SGHRS and YFSETQ. V gave up 0 bases and J gave up 2 bases, with 6 bases separating them. The sample is drawn from a study of cytomegalovirus exposure and HLA in healthy donors. Study conclusions and caveats: The number of N-insertions in an Asian-associated ancestry cluster was reportedly below the 666-donor mean in a later analysis. Presence/absence comparisons presumed near-even sequencing depth among donors.

The study ran its PCR with 60 Vbeta and 13 Jbeta primers. Here immunoSEQ multiplex PCR was the method, and the copy in TCRdb shows in-frame clones only, minus some. Of around 120,000 clones detected, approximately 15% appear once; the ten largest clones hold under 2.5%. V gene TRBV5-1 combines with J gene TRBJ2-1; TRBD1 might be the D (5 bases). The receptor comes from a woman aged 18-29 years in good health and CMV-seronegative. Sequenced: PBMCs. The DNA for the CDR3 is TGCGCCAGCAGCTTGGTGGGGCCCTACAATGAGCAGTTCTTC. As protein: CASSLVGPYNEQFF.